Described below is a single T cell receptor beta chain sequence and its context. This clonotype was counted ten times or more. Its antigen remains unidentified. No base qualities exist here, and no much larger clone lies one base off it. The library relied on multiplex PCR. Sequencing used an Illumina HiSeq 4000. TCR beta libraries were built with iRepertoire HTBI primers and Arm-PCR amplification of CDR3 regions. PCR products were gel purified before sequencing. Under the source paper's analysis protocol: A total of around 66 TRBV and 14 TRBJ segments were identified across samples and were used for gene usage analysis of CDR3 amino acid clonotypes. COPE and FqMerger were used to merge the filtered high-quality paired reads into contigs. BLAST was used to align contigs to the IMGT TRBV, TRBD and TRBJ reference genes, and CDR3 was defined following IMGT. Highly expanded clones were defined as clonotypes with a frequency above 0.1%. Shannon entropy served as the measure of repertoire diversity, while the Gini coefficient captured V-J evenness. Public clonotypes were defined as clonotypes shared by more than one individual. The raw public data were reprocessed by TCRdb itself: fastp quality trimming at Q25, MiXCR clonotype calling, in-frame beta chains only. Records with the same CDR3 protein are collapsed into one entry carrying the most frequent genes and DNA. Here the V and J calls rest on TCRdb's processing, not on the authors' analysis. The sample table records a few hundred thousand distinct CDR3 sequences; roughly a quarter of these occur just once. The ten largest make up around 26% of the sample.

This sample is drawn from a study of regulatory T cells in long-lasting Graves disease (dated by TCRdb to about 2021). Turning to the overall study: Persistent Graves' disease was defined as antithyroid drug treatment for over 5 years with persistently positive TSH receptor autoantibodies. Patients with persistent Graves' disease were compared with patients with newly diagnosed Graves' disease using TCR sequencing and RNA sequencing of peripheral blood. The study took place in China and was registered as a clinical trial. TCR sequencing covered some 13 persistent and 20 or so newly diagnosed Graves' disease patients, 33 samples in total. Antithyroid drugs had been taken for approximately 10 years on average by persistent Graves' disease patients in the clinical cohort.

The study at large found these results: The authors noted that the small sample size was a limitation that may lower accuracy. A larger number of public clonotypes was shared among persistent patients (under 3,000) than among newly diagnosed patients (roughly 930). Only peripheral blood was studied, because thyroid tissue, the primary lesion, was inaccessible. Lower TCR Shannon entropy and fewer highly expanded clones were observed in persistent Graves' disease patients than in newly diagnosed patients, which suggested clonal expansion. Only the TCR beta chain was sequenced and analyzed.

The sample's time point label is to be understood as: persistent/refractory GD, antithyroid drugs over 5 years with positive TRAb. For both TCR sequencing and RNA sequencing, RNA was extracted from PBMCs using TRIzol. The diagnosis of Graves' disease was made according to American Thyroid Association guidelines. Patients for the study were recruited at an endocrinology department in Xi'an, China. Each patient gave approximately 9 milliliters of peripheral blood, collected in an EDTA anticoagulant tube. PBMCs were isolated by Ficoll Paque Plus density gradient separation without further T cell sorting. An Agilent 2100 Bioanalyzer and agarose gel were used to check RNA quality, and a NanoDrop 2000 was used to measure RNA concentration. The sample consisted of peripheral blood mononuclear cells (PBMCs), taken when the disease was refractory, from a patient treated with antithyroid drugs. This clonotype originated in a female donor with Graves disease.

The CDR3 sequence is CASKGDRAGANVLTF. The DNA sequence reads TGTGCCAGCAAAGGAGACAGGGCAGGGGCCAACGTCCTGACTTTC. The rearranged segments are TRBV28 and TRBJ2-6; 7 bases in the middle match TRBD1. From the cysteine through the phenylalanine, the CDR3 covers 15 amino acids. CDR3 DNA is the only sequence kept; it has 45 bases, read in frame from the first base. The germline V gene supplies CDR1 MDHEN and CDR2 SYDVKM. V lost 7 bases and J lost 4 bases, and the count of bases not matched to a germline gene is 7.